This TCR beta chain is drawn from a study of T cell responses to AZD1222 COVID-19 vaccine. Regarding this clone: Antigen unknown.

Study conclusions and caveats: Researchers took repertoire samples only after the peak T cell response had come. Vaccination with two AZD1222 doses was followed by a rise in Spike-specific TCR breadth and depth. Targeting of unmutated variant regions was reportedly seen in nearly half of spike-specific TCRs. White British donors predominated, females outnumbered males, and clonal diversity was possibly underestimated.

Assay: immunoSEQ multiplex PCR; the TCRdb copy retains only in-frame clones and omits some. Altogether around 150,000 clones are present, around 89% being singletons, with the ten largest covering about 3.2%. Trimming pared 6 bases from V and 7 bases from J, leaving 15 bases between. The CDR3 totals 13 residues. The germline gives CDR1 LNHDA, CDR2 SQIVND (reference sequence). The genes are TRBV19 and TRBJ2-5, with D perhaps being TRBD1 or TRBD2 (5 bases each). The clonotype comes from an adult in good health. This specimen consisted of peripheral blood, obtained on day 0 of MenACWY control vaccination. The CDR3 DNA reads as TGTGCCAGTAGCTGGGACGGACGTAGGACCCAGTACTTC. It codes for CASSWDGRRTQYF.